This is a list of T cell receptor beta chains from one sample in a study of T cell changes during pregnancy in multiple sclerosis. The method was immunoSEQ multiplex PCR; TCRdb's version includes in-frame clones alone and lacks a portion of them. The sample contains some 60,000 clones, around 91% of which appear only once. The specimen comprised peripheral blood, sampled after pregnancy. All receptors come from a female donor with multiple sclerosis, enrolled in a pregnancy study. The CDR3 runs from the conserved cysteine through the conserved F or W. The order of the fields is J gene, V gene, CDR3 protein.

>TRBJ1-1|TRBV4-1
CASSLEGRGLRTEAFF
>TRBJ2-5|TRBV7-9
CASSFMTEQETQYF
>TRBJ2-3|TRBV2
CASTRWVGGSTDTQYF
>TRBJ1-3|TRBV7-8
CASSLAMRLSGNTIYF
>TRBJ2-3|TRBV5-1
CASSLGGQVTDTQYF
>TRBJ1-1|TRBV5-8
CASSFDRDTEAFF
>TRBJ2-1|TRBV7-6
CASSFIAGSYNEQFF
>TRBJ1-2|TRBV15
CATSSPGVHGYTF
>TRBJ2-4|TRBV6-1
CASTRQGNIQYF
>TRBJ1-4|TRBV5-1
CASSLQGFGEKLFF
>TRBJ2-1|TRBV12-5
CASGLGQVSSYNEQFF
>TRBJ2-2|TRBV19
CASTRGDRDTGELFF
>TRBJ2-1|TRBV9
CASSVGAPGSSYNEQFF
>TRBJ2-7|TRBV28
CASSFSGTGSYEQYF
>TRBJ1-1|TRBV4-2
CASSRDRAVNTEAFF
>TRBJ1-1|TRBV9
CASSVAAQLINTEAFF
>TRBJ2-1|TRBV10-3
CAISDVTRRDGKGNEQFF
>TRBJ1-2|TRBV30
CAWTDRGLLLYTF
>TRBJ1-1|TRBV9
CASSPIRGRNTEAFF
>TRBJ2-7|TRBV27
CASSSYSSQGPYEQYF
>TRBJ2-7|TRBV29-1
CSVDLGTGKYEQYF
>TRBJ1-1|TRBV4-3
CASSPRGNTEAFF
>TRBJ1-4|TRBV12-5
CASGLDNRAELFF
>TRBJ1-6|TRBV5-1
CASSWSGNYNSPLHF
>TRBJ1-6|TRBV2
CASSDSQGPNSPLHF
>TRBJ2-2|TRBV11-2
CASSQTGSPSAGELFF
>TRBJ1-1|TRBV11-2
CASSPIWDRRAFF
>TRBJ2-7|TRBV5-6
CASSFSRTGDYEQYF